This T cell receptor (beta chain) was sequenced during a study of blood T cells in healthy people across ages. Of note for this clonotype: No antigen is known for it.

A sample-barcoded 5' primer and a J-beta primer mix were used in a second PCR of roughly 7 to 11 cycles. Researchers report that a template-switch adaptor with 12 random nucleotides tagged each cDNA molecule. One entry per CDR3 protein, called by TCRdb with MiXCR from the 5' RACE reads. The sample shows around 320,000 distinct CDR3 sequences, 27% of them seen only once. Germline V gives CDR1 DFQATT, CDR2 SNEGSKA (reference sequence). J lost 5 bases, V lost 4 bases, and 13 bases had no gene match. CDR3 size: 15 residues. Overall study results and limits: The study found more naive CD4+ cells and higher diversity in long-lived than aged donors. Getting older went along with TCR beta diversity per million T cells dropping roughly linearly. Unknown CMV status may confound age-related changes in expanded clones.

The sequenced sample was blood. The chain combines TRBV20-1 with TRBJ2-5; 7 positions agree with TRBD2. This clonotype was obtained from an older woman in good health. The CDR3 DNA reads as TGCAGTGCTAAATCCGGCGGGAGCGGTGGCGAGACCCAGTACTTC. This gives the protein CSAKSGGSGGETQYF.